This T cell receptor (beta chain) was found in a study of T cells in Graves' hyperthyroidism and ophthalmopathy. RNA transcripts served as the template for amplifying TCR beta CDR3 regions. The HTBI primer set was used in a first-round RT-PCR of the TCR CDR3. Using its own MiXCR run on the multiplex PCR reads, TCRdb lists one record per CDR3 protein. The data show hundreds of thousands of distinct CDR3 sequences, just over 45% seen once. The CDR3 is 14 amino acids. Per the germline V gene, CDR1 is MNHNS and CDR2 is SASEGT. V lost 6 bases to trimming and J lost 7 bases; unmatched junction nucleotides: 4.

V usage is TRBV6-1 and J usage is TRBJ1-6; 9 nucleotides align to TRBD1. The sequence came from a woman under 30 with Graves' hyperthyroidism. Material: peripheral blood or thyroid tissue (not recorded which). Here the CDR3 reads CASRGQGLNSPLHF. The CDR3 region has the DNA TGTGCCAGCAGGGGACAGGGTCTCAATTCACCCCTCCACTTT.